Below, 28 T cell receptor beta chains from the same sample are listed, as sequenced in a study of CD8+ T cells in alopecia areata. Reverse transcription of extracted RNA yielded cDNA, which provided the sequencing template. Method: immunoSEQ multiplex PCR; TCRdb's copy keeps in-frame clones and lacks some. The sample carries about 97,000 clones, 41% recorded once. The sample consisted of CD4+ T cells sorted from blood. These receptors all come from a human donor with alopecia areata.

A few counts support this clone. The chain combines TRBV4-1 with TRBJ2-1, with 7 bases aligning to TRBD1. Looked up from germline, CDR1 is MGHRA and CDR2 is YSYEKL. Germline trimming cut 3 bases from V and 9 bases from J; bases unmatched to any gene: 11. The CDR3 contains 15 residues. The CDR3 reads CASSQPGQKVGEQFF. The CDR3 coding sequence is TGCGCCAGCAGCCAGCCGGGACAGAAGGTTGGTGAGCAGTTCTTC.

The CDR3 loop is CASSLARLNEKLFF. The CDR3 DNA reads TGCGCCAGCAGCTTGGCCCGGTTGAATGAAAAACTGTTTTTT. The rearrangement uses TRBV5-1 and TRBJ1-4; D not resolved. This CDR3 comprises 14 residues. Germline values: CDR1 SGHRS, CDR2 YFSETQ. With 0 bases removed from V and 5 bases from J, the gap between germline ends came to 8 bases.

This chain joins TRBV6-1 and TRBJ2-1; the D is unclear. Germline loops: CDR1 MNHNS, CDR2 SASEGT. The CDR3 runs 15 residues. V lost 3 bases, J lost 7 bases, and 16 bases lay in between. CDR3 in DNA: TGTGCCAGCAGTGATCCGGGCCAAAAGAGGAATGAGCAGTTCTTC. Its protein is CASSDPGQKRNEQFF.

The V gene is TRBV7-2, the J gene TRBJ2-6; possibly TRBD1 for D (6 bases). Trimming pared 4 bases from V and 2 bases from J, leaving 12 bases between. Per the germline V gene, CDR1 is SGHTA and CDR2 is FQGNSA. CDR3 length: 16 residues. This CDR3 reads CASSSRTATGANVLTF. CDR3 nucleotides: TGTGCCAGCAGCTCCCGGACAGCCACTGGGGCCAACGTCCTGACTTTC. Full variable domain (outside the CDR3, taken from reference TRBV7-2 and TRBJ2-6): GAGVSQSPSNKVTEKGKDVELRCDPISGHTALYWYRQSLGQGLEFLIYFQGNSAPDKSGLPSDRFSAERTGGSVSTLTIQRTQQEDSAVYLCASSSRTATGANVLTFGAGSRLTVL.

The chain links TRBV10-3 to TRBJ1-2, with TRBD1 matching over 8 bases. This CDR3 contains 14 residues. Trimming at V came to 6 bases and at J to 4 bases, leaving 7 bases not matched to a gene. The V gene's germline CDR1 is ENHRY and CDR2 SYGVKD. The CDR3 protein is CAISGQGSSYGYTF. CDR3 sequence (DNA): TGTGCCATCAGCGGACAGGGCTCATCCTATGGCTACACCTTC.

This chain links TRBV11-2 with TRBJ2-7; tentatively, D is TRBD1 (5 bases). The CDR3 length is 13 residues. Trimming removed 0 bases from V and 3 bases from J, with 6 bases in between. Germline CDR1 reads SGHAT; CDR2 reads FQNNGV. The CDR3 region is CASSLEQVYEQYF. The CDR3 DNA follows: TGTGCCAGCAGCTTAGAACAGGTCTACGAGCAGTACTTC.

The chain joins TRBV5-6 to TRBJ1-1; D possibly corresponds to TRBD1 (5 bases). Germline CDR1 SGHDT, CDR2 YYEEEE. The CDR3 consists of 14 residues. Trimming shortened V by 4 bases and J by 2 bases, and 12 bases separated the two germline ends. For the CDR3, the DNA is TGTGCCAGCAGCCCGATCGACAGAAACACTGAAGCTTTCTTT. As protein: CASSPIDRNTEAFF.

The V call is TRBV9, the J call TRBJ2-1; D is unresolved. CDR1 and CDR2 from the germline V gene are SGDLS and YYNGEE. V dropped 0 bases and J dropped 9 bases, with 4 bases sitting between them. CDR3 length equals 11 residues. The CDR3 loop is CASSVGSEQFF. DNA for the CDR3: TGTGCCAGCAGCGTAGGGTCTGAGCAGTTCTTC.

The V call is TRBV19, the J call TRBJ2-7; 8 bases fit TRBD1. This CDR3 comprises 15 residues. The V segment lost 3 bases and the J segment 1 base; nucleotides outside the gene matches: 5. Germline CDR1 is LNHDA and CDR2 is SQIVND (reference sequence). The CDR3 spells CASSIGTGVSYEQYF. In DNA form, the CDR3 reads TGTGCCAGTAGTATCGGGACAGGAGTATCCTACGAGCAGTACTTC.

This clone was recorded a few times. The J gene is TRBJ1-5, the V gene TRBV5-4, with D tentatively TRBD1 (5 bases). Germline values: CDR1 SGHNT, CDR2 YYREEE (reference sequence). The CDR3 is made up of 13 amino acids. Trimming left V 0 bases short and J 6 bases short, with 7 bases between. CDR3 protein: CASSLGGVQPQHF. CDR3 in DNA: TGTGCCAGCAGCTTGGGAGGGGTTCAGCCCCAGCATTTT.

This clone was found a few times. The chain recombines TRBV29-1 with TRBJ1-4; 7 bases fit TRBD1. This CDR3 has 13 residues. CDR1 SQVTM and CDR2 ANQGSEA come from the germline V gene. Trimming removed 1 base from V and 8 bases from J; junction bases left unmatched: 4. CDR3 amino acids: CSVEGQGREKLFF. Written as DNA, the CDR3 is TGCAGCGTTGAAGGACAGGGTCGGGAAAAACTGTTTTTT.

This clone was counted only a few times. The genes are TRBV4-1 and TRBJ2-2; D is possibly TRBD2 (6 bases). Trimming removed 4 bases from V and 6 bases from J, with 9 bases in between. Germline CDR1 and CDR2: MGHRA and YSYEKL. This CDR3 is 13 amino acids long. The CDR3 is CASSPPGAGELFF. Here the CDR3 DNA reads TGCGCCAGCAGCCCACCGGGGGCCGGGGAGCTGTTTTTT.

V usage is TRBV28 and J usage is TRBJ2-5; D is ambiguous. From germline, CDR1 is MDHEN and CDR2 SYDVKM. The CDR3 has 10 residues. V was trimmed by 6 bases and J by 1 base, leaving 0 bases between them. The CDR3 loop is CASSQETQYF. In DNA form, the CDR3 reads TGTGCCAGCAGCCAAGAGACCCAGTACTTC.

This chain joins TRBV30 and TRBJ2-1; tentatively, D is TRBD2 (5 bases). CDR3 length: 13 amino acids. V lost 4 bases, J lost 4 bases, and 11 bases lay in between. The germline CDR1 and CDR2 sequences are GTSNPN and SVGIG (reference sequence). The CDR3 DNA reads TGTGCCTGGACCCGACCGGGGTACAATGAGCAGTTCTTC. It specifies CAWTRPGYNEQFF.

The rearrangement links TRBV7-9 to TRBJ2-2, with 12 positions matching TRBD1. Per the germline V gene, CDR1 is SEHNR and CDR2 is FQNEAQ (reference sequence). This CDR3 is built from 18 residues. The trim removed 2 bases at V and 1 base at J, leaving 5 bases unmatched. CDR3 sequence: CASSLTGTGGRNTGELFF. CDR3 DNA: TGTGCCAGCAGCTTAACCGGGACAGGGGGCAGGAACACCGGGGAGCTGTTTTTT.

This clone has a single count. The chain couples TRBV30 to TRBJ1-2; the match to TRBD1 covers 7 bases. Per the germline V gene, CDR1 is GTSNPN and CDR2 is SVGIG (reference sequence). The CDR3 is made up of 13 amino acids. The V and J ends lost 0 bases and 3 bases, in that order; junction bases with no gene match: 1. CDR3 loop: CAWSVTGDYGYTF. CDR3 DNA sequence: TGTGCCTGGAGTGTAACAGGGGACTATGGCTACACCTTC.

The chain carries TRBV30 and TRBJ2-1; 10 nucleotides line up with TRBD2. V shed 0 bases and J 4 bases; nucleotides not matched to a gene: 0. CDR1 is GTSNPN and CDR2 is SVGIG in the germline V gene (reference sequence). CDR3 length equals 14 residues. CDR3 DNA sequence: TGTGCCTGGAGTGTACTAGCGGGATACAATGAGCAGTTCTTC. Translated: CAWSVLAGYNEQFF.

The chain has TRBV27 and TRBJ2-7, with 9 bases fitting TRBD1. CDR1 and CDR2 from the germline V gene are MNHEY and SMNVEV (reference sequence). The CDR3 length is 17 residues. The trim removed 5 bases at V and 4 bases at J, leaving 15 bases unmatched. The CDR3 DNA reads TGTGCCAGCAGTCGCAACAGGGGGCCATATAGTCAATACGAGCAGTACTTC. Translation: CASSRNRGPYSQYEQYF.

This clone has just a few counts. This chain connects TRBV7-2 to TRBJ2-5; perhaps D is TRBD1 or TRBD2 (6 bases each). The CDR3 covers 13 residues. Per the germline V gene, CDR1 is SGHTA and CDR2 is FQGNSA. Between the trimmed V and J ends, which lost 4 bases and 4 bases, there was a span of 10 bases. The DNA for the CDR3 is TGTGCCAGCAGCTCGGGGGCGCGAGAGACCCAGTACTTC. It encodes CASSSGARETQYF.

This clone was observed many times. The V gene is TRBV7-9, the J gene TRBJ2-6; TRBD1 is a possible D gene (5 bases). The CDR3 is made up of 18 amino acids. Germline assignment: CDR1 SEHNR and CDR2 FQNEAQ (reference sequence). The V end was cut by 1 base, the J end by 1 base, with 14 bases between. CDR3 sequence: CASSLGAGIRSGANVLTF. DNA for the CDR3: TGTGCCAGCAGCTTAGGAGCAGGGATAAGGTCTGGGGCCAACGTCCTGACTTTC.

V is TRBV23-1 and J is TRBJ2-4, with 10 bases matching TRBD1. TRBV23-1 is an open reading frame, and its role is uncertain. The CDR3 consists of 16 residues. With V trimmed by 3 bases and J by 4 bases, 6 bases remained unmatched. The DNA for the CDR3 is TGCGCCAGCAGTCATGGACAGGGGGAAAATAAAAACATTCAGTACTTC. The encoded protein is CASSHGQGENKNIQYF.

This clone was recorded a few times. The V call is TRBV29-1, the J call TRBJ2-4; no clear D gene. The CDR3 runs to 13 residues. V was shortened by 7 bases and J by 2 bases, with 12 bases between the two germline ends. Germline CDR1 reads SQVTM; CDR2 reads ANQGSEA. This CDR3 reads CSAVRLSKNIQYF. The CDR3 coding sequence is TGCAGCGCCGTTCGATTGTCCAAAAACATTCAGTACTTC.

Turning to this clone: The same CDR3 can be traced to other DNA sequences in this sample. V is TRBV20-1 and J is TRBJ2-5; D remains unclear. The V gene lost 6 bases and the J gene lost 2 bases, with 7 bases spanning the gap. Germline lookup yields CDR1 DFQATT and CDR2 SNEGSKA (reference sequence). There are 11 residues in the CDR3. The CDR3 is CSAQHQETQYF. CDR3 sequence (DNA): TGCAGTGCCCAACATCAAGAGACCCAGTACTTC.

This chain joins TRBV2 and TRBJ2-7, with D hard to call. The V gene's germline CDR1 is SNHLY and CDR2 FYNNEI. The CDR3 consists of 13 residues. Trimming left V 9 bases short and J 8 bases short, with 20 bases between. Written as DNA, the CDR3 is TGTGCCAGTAACGAATCCCCCCAGCTTAAGCAGTACTTC. This translates into CASNESPQLKQYF. Using reference TRBV2 and TRBJ2-7 for the parts outside the CDR3, the full variable domain is EPEVTQTPSHQVTQMGQEVILRCVPISNHLYFYWYRQILGQKVEFLVSFYNNEISEKSEIFDDQFSVERPDGSNFTLKIRSTKLEDSAMYFCASNESPQLKQYFGPGTRLTVT.

The J gene is TRBJ2-3, the V gene TRBV5-1; the match to TRBD2 covers 9 bases. Germline-derived CDR1 and CDR2 are SGHRS and YFSETQ. V was pared by 2 bases and J by 7 bases, with 5 bases of the junction left unmatched. The CDR3 has 14 amino acids. This CDR3 is CASSLVAGDNTQYF. Written as DNA, the CDR3 is TGCGCCAGCAGCTTAGTAGCGGGAGATAATACGCAGTATTTT.

This chain connects TRBV5-1 to TRBJ2-3, with a weak D call TRBD1 (5 bases). The germline V gene has CDR1 SGHRS and CDR2 YFSETQ. The CDR3 runs to 15 residues. With 0 bases removed from V and 2 bases from J, the gap between germline ends came to 10 bases. In DNA, the CDR3 is TGCGCCAGCAGCTTGGGACAGATGACCACAGATACGCAGTATTTT. This encodes CASSLGQMTTDTQYF.

This clone occurred a few times. The V call is TRBV7-2, the J call TRBJ1-4; D perhaps matches TRBD1 (6 bases). Trimming took off 4 bases at V and 0 bases at J, with 9 bases between the two ends. The CDR3 contains 15 residues. The germline V gene has CDR1 SGHTA and CDR2 FQGNSA. CDR3 residues: CASSSRQATNEKLFF. The CDR3 region has the DNA TGTGCCAGCAGCTCCCGACAGGCAACTAATGAAAAACTGTTTTTT.

This clone was counted only a few times. The CDR3: CASSLVGSGRETQYF. Here the CDR3 DNA reads TGTGCCAGCAGCTTAGTGGGTAGCGGGAGAGAGACCCAGTACTTC. The chain employs TRBV7-6 and TRBJ2-5; 9 bases agree with TRBD2. This CDR3 comprises 15 residues. V shed 1 base, J shed 4 bases, and the junction held 4 bases outside the gene matches. Per germline, CDR1 SGHVS and CDR2 FNYEAQ.